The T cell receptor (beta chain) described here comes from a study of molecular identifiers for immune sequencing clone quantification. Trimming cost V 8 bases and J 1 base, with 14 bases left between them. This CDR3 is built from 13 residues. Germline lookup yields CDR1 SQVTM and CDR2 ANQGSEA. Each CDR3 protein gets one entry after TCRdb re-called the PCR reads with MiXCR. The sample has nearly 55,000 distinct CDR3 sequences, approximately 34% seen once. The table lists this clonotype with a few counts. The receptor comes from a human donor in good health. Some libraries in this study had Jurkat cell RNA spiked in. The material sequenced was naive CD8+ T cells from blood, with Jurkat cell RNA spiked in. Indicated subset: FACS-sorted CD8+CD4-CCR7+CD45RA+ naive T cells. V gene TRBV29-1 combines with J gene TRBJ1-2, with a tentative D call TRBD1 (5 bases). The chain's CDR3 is CSTGFLDNYGYTF. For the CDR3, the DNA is TGCAGCACAGGATTCTTAGATAACTATGGCTACACCTTC.